This TCR beta chain came from a study of Graves' ophthalmopathy and Graves' hyperthyroidism. RNA transcripts were the source from which TCR beta CDR3 regions were amplified. Amplification began with first-round RT-PCR using HTBI primers, then second-round multiplex PCR was performed. TCRdb called the multiplex PCR reads again in MiXCR, with one record for every CDR3 protein. The data show hundreds of thousands of distinct CDR3 sequences, about two fifths seen once. With 5 bases removed from V and 1 base from J, the gap between germline ends came to 15 bases. Germline assignment: CDR1 SEHNR and CDR2 FQNEAQ (reference sequence). The CDR3 has 16 amino acids.

The clonotype originates from an adult man with Graves' ophthalmopathy. The sample consisted of peripheral blood. This chain links TRBV7-9 with TRBJ1-3; D is ambiguous. Here the CDR3 DNA reads TGTGCCAGCAGCCCCCCGGTTGGGTTTTCTGGAAACACCATATATTTT. This encodes CASSPPVGFSGNTIYF.